Below, 27 T cell receptor beta chains from the same sample are listed, as sequenced in a study of PD-1 blockade in classical Hodgkin lymphoma. The time point here: newly diagnosed, previously untreated cHL patient sample. Magnetic negative selection purified CD4+ T cells from thawed PBMCs. Profiling relied on immunoSEQ multiplex PCR, and the TCRdb table lists in-frame clones only, not all of them. The sample has around 23,000 clones; roughly 89% are singletons. Specimen: CD4+ T cells from blood. Receptors originate from a human donor with classical Hodgkin lymphoma.

The chain uses TRBV7-6 and TRBJ2-2; possibly TRBD1 for D (5 bases). Per germline, CDR1 SGHVS and CDR2 FNYEAQ. The CDR3 length is 16 residues. The V end was cut by 5 bases, the J end by 5 bases, with 18 bases between. CDR3 nucleotides: TGTGCCAGCAGCCGAGACAGCAGTAGCCCGACCGGGGAGCTGTTTTTT. It yields the protein CASSRDSSSPTGELFF.

The count of this clone is one. The chain joins TRBV6-5 to TRBJ1-1, with 9 bases identical to TRBD1. The CDR3 is 16 residues long. Germline CDR1 is MNHEY and CDR2 is SVGAGI. Trimming cost V 3 bases and J 3 bases; bases outside gene matches: 8. The CDR3 sequence is CASSYIDRGMHTEAFF. The CDR3 coding sequence is TGTGCCAGCAGTTATATCGACAGGGGGATGCACACTGAAGCTTTCTTT.

This chain uses TRBV11-2 with TRBJ2-3; 7 positions agree with TRBD2. The V gene's germline CDR1 is SGHAT and CDR2 FQNNGV. The CDR3 is 16 amino acids. J was trimmed by 5 bases and V by 3 bases; bases with no gene match: 11. The CDR3 sequence: CASSFLIGVAGDTQYF. In DNA form, the CDR3 reads TGTGCCAGCAGCTTCCTCATAGGGGTAGCGGGAGATACGCAGTATTTT.

V gene TRBV9 combines with J gene TRBJ1-2; 7 nucleotides line up with TRBD1. With 0 bases clipped from V and 7 bases from J, the junction kept 9 bases outside the gene matches. This CDR3 comprises 15 residues. The germline V gene has CDR1 SGDLS and CDR2 YYNGEE. The CDR3 bases are TGTGCCAGCAGCGTAGTTGCGACAGGGAGGTCTGGCTACACCTTC. As protein: CASSVVATGRSGYTF.

CDR3: CASSQGGETQYF. The CDR3 DNA sequence: TGTGCCAGCAGTCAGGGGGGAGAGACCCAGTACTTC. The rearrangement links TRBV6-5 to TRBJ2-5; tentative D call: TRBD1 (7 bases). There are 12 residues in the CDR3. V gave up 5 bases and J gave up 4 bases, with 8 bases separating them. Per the germline V gene, CDR1 is MNHEY and CDR2 is SVGAGI.

The V call is TRBV7-2, the J call TRBJ2-1; 8 nucleotides line up with TRBD1. Germline V gene lookup returns CDR1 SGHTA and CDR2 FQGNSA. The CDR3 extends over 13 amino acids. Unmatched junction bases numbered 7, after V lost 7 bases and J lost 8 bases. The CDR3 loop is CASTRDRGHEQFF. As DNA, the CDR3 is TGTGCCAGCACCCGAGACAGGGGCCATGAGCAGTTCTTC.

This clone was counted between two and nine times. The chain combines TRBV19 with TRBJ1-1; D may be TRBD1 (5 bases). This CDR3 spans 14 amino acids. The V end was cut by 5 bases, the J end by 0 bases, with 10 bases between. CDR1 is LNHDA and CDR2 is SQIVND in the germline V gene (reference sequence). The DNA for the CDR3 is TGTGCCAGTAGTGCAATAGGGGTGAACACTGAAGCTTTCTTT. Translating it yields CASSAIGVNTEAFF.

The chain joins TRBV2 to TRBJ2-7; possible D gene TRBD1, 6 bases. CDR1 and CDR2 from the germline V gene are SNHLY and FYNNEI. V was cut by 6 bases and J by 3 bases, with 18 bases left in between. The CDR3 runs 15 residues. CDR3 protein: CASSLFLTGDYEQYF. The CDR3 region has the DNA TGTGCCAGCAGCCTTTTTCTGACAGGAGACTACGAGCAGTACTTC.

The chain employs TRBV6-1 and TRBJ2-7; 7 bases are shared with TRBD1. The CDR3 length is 15 residues. Trimming removed 3 bases from V and 2 bases from J; junction bases left unmatched: 7. Germline V gene sequence: CDR1 MNHNS, CDR2 SASEGT. The CDR3 region is CASSEPGTAPYEQYF. For the CDR3, the DNA is TGTGCCAGCAGTGAGCCTGGGACAGCGCCCTACGAGCAGTACTTC.

This clone appeared a single time. This CDR3 fails to terminate in the conserved phenylalanine or tryptophan, so it likely reflects a read error. Because the CDR3's place on the DNA is in doubt, the DNA is left out and the CDR3 is given as listed by TCRdb. The V gene is TRBV2, the J gene TRBJ2-3; TRBD2 is the table's D call and was not checked against the DNA. 12 amino acids form the CDR3, both terminal residues included. Germline CDR1 is SNHLY and CDR2 is FYNNEI. CDR3 amino acids: CASSEFLKFFPM.

The chain employs TRBV5-1 and TRBJ1-3, with D unclear. The germline V gene has CDR1 SGHRS and CDR2 YFSETQ. Trimming pared 0 bases from V and 0 bases from J, leaving 7 bases between. The CDR3 is 15 residues long. The CDR3 region is CASSLVSGSGNTIYF. CDR3 nucleotide sequence: TGCGCCAGCAGCTTGGTATCAGGCTCTGGAAACACCATATATTTT.

The chain carries TRBV12-5 and TRBJ2-3, with 7 positions matching TRBD2. There are 15 residues in the CDR3. The trim removed 2 bases at V and 2 bases at J, leaving 4 bases unmatched. The V gene's germline CDR1 is LGHNT and CDR2 FRNRAP. The CDR3 here is CASGLSGDYTDTQYF. CDR3 DNA: TGTGCTAGTGGTTTGAGCGGGGATTACACAGATACGCAGTATTTT.

The chain employs TRBV7-2 and TRBJ1-2, with 7 bases aligning to TRBD1. Germline CDR1 is SGHTA and CDR2 is FQGNSA. V shed 5 bases and J 5 bases; nucleotides not matched to a gene: 8. The CDR3 is 14 residues long. The CDR3 DNA is TGTGCCAGCAGCCCAACGGCAGGGGGATATGGCTACACCTTC. Protein product: CASSPTAGGYGYTF.

This rearrangement joins TRBV30 to TRBJ1-3; D not resolved. The CDR3 loop spans 13 amino acids. The V end lost 0 bases, the J end lost 0 bases, and 3 bases lay between the germline ends. Germline V gene data show CDR1 as GTSNPN and CDR2 as SVGIG (reference sequence). The CDR3 DNA reads as TGTGCCTGGAGTGTAAACTCTGGAAACACCATATATTTT. It yields the protein CAWSVNSGNTIYF.

The chain uses TRBV10-2 and TRBJ1-1; TRBD1 matches 9 bases. Germline V CDR1 and CDR2: WSHSY, SAAADI. This CDR3 is built from 14 residues. Trimming took 9 bases from V and 5 from J; bases not matched to a gene: 10. For the CDR3, the DNA is TGCGCCAGTGTTAGGGACAGGGCCGGGACTGAAGCTTTCTTT. As protein: CASVRDRAGTEAFF.

The rearrangement uses TRBV14 and TRBJ2-2; 15 bases map to TRBD2. V shed 6 bases and J 0 bases; nucleotides not matched to a gene: 5. The CDR3 runs to 18 residues. CDR1 is SGHDN and CDR2 is FVKESK in the germline V gene. This CDR3 reads CASSRTSGGAANTGELFF. The CDR3 DNA reads as TGTGCCAGCAGTCGGACTAGCGGGGGGGCCGCGAACACCGGGGAGCTGTTTTTT.

The chain employs TRBV30 and TRBJ1-2; possibly TRBD1 for D (5 bases). The length of the CDR3 is 13 residues. Germline V gene lookup returns CDR1 GTSNPN and CDR2 SVGIG (reference sequence). V shed 4 bases and J shed 8 bases, with 17 bases lying between them. In nucleotides, the CDR3 is TGTGCCTGGATCCTTCCACCGGGGGGGGGCTACACCTTC. Encoded protein: CAWILPPGGGYTF.

The chain uses TRBV29-1 and TRBJ2-3, with D hard to call. Germline CDR1 reads SQVTM; CDR2 reads ANQGSEA. This CDR3 region has 13 residues. V lost 2 bases, J lost 4 bases, and 10 bases lay in between. Here the CDR3 reads CSVERQESDTQYF. The CDR3 DNA follows: TGCAGCGTTGAACGGCAAGAATCAGATACGCAGTATTTT.

The rearrangement links TRBV19 to TRBJ2-7, with D unclear. Deletions cut 4 bases from V and 5 bases from J, with 12 bases between. Germline CDR1 LNHDA, CDR2 SQIVND (reference sequence). The CDR3 spans 13 residues. The CDR3 is CASSSGGVHEQYF. Written as DNA, the CDR3 is TGTGCCAGTAGTAGTGGTGGGGTCCACGAGCAGTACTTC.

V and J are TRBV30 and TRBJ2-7, with TRBD1 matching 7 bases. Germline CDR1 and CDR2: GTSNPN and SVGIG (reference sequence). The CDR3 spans 13 residues. V lost 1 base and J lost 1; bases outside the gene matches: 1. In DNA form, the CDR3 reads TGTGCCTGGAGTGCAGGGGGTTCCTACGAGCAGTACTTC. This codes for CAWSAGGSYEQYF.

The chain recombines TRBV4-3 with TRBJ2-7; D tentatively fits TRBD1 or TRBD2 (5 bases each). The germline V gene encodes CDR1 LGHNA and CDR2 YSLEER. This CDR3 region has 16 residues. The V end lost 0 bases, the J end lost 2 bases, and 14 bases lay between the germline ends. CDR3 in DNA: TGCGCCAGCAGCCAAGAGTCTAGGCAGGGAGCCTACGAGCAGTACTTC. It specifies CASSQESRQGAYEQYF.

The table lists this clone with a count of one. The chain joins TRBV5-1 to TRBJ1-1; no firm D call. This CDR3 has 13 amino acids. V was pared by 2 bases and J by 1 base, with 6 bases between. Germline V gene data show CDR1 as SGHRS and CDR2 as YFSETQ. The DNA for the CDR3 is TGCGCCAGCAGCTTACGGGAGAACACTGAAGCTTTCTTT. Translating it yields CASSLRENTEAFF.

The chain uses TRBV4-3 and TRBJ2-1; D is perhaps TRBD1 or TRBD2 (5 bases each). Looked up from germline, CDR1 is LGHNA and CDR2 is YSLEER. This CDR3 is built from 15 residues. V was shortened by 1 base and J by 9 bases, with 16 bases between the two germline ends. CDR3 loop: CASSQGWDPSLEQFF. As DNA, the CDR3 is TGCGCCAGCAGCCAAGGTTGGGACCCCAGCCTTGAGCAGTTCTTC.

The V and J genes are TRBV2 and TRBJ1-1; a weak D match, TRBD1 (5 bases). Trimming took off 3 bases at V and 6 bases at J, with 17 bases between the two ends. Germline V CDR1 and CDR2: SNHLY, FYNNEI. The CDR3 contains 15 residues. Written as DNA, the CDR3 is TGTGCCAGCAGTGATAGCTCGGGGGTCAGGGCTGAAGCTTTCTTT. This sequence encodes CASSDSSGVRAEAFF.

The V gene is TRBV28, the J gene TRBJ1-5; TRBD1 matches at 9 bases. This CDR3 region has 16 residues. The trim removed 5 bases at V and 2 bases at J, leaving 7 bases unmatched. Germline-derived CDR1 and CDR2 are MDHEN and SYDVKM. The CDR3 nucleotides read TGTGCCAGCAGTCAATACAGGGGGCCGGGCAATCAGCCCCAGCATTTT. This gives the protein CASSQYRGPGNQPQHF. The whole variable domain, remainder taken from reference TRBV28 and TRBJ1-5, is DVKVTQSSRYLVKRTGEKVFLECVQDMDHENMFWYRQDPGLGLRLIYFSYDVKMKEKGDIPEGYSVSREKKERFSLILESASTNQTSMYLCASSQYRGPGNQPQHFGDGTRLSIL.

This clone has only a few counts. The V call is TRBV7-3, the J call TRBJ2-2; D is ambiguous. Trimming pared 1 base from V and 4 bases from J, leaving 4 bases between. The CDR3 runs to 13 residues. CDR1 SGHTA and CDR2 FQGTGA come from the germline V gene. The CDR3 sequence is CASSLMSTGELFF. The CDR3 DNA reads TGTGCCAGCAGCTTAATGAGCACCGGGGAGCTGTTTTTT.

This clone appeared once. The J gene is TRBJ2-1, the V gene TRBV11-3; TRBD2 matches at 16 bases. Germline V lookup: CDR1 SGHNT, CDR2 YENEEA. CDR3 length: 19 residues. With 4 bases clipped from V and 0 bases from J, the junction kept 6 bases outside the gene matches. The CDR3 sequence is CASSSGTSGRALSYNEQFF. As DNA, the CDR3 is TGTGCCAGCAGCTCAGGGACTAGCGGGAGGGCTCTCTCCTACAATGAGCAGTTCTTC. The full variable domain, rest sourced from reference TRBV11-3 and TRBJ2-1, is EAGVVQSPRYKIIEKKQPVAFWCNPISGHNTLYWYLQNLGQGPELLIRYENEEAVDDSQLPKDRFSAERLKGVDSTLKIQPAELGDSAVYLCASSSGTSGRALSYNEQFFGPGTRLTVL.